This T cell receptor beta chain was identified in a study of CD4+ T cells in melanoma. General study findings and limits: A reported correlation linked neoantigen-specific CD4+ T cells to CD8+, macrophage and B cell function. In melanoma, neoantigen-specific CD4+ T cells reportedly differed in differentiation state.

Unmatched junction bases numbered 3, after V lost 4 bases and J lost 4 bases. From germline, CDR1 is SNHLY and CDR2 FYNNEI. There are 15 residues in the CDR3. About this clone: Its antigen is not identified.

The protocol was immunoSEQ multiplex PCR, while the TCRdb copy is restricted to in-frame clones and leaves out a portion. The data contain about 18,000 clones, approximately 84% of them seen just once; the ten biggest clones take up 5.4%. Sequenced: cells from a culture (not recorded whether cultured in vitro). This receptor was obtained from a human donor with melanoma. The chain carries TRBV2 and TRBJ2-2; 10 nucleotides line up with TRBD2. CDR3 DNA sequence: TGTGCCAGCAGTGGACAGCGGGGGGGCACCGGGGAGCTGTTTTTT. This sequence encodes CASSGQRGGTGELFF.